These 29 T cell receptor beta chains were sequenced from one sample in a study of blood T cell repertoires in COVID-19. The protocol was immunoSEQ multiplex PCR, while the TCRdb copy is restricted to in-frame clones and leaves out a portion. The data show under 250,000 clones, with about 86% seen just once and about 4.2% held by the top ten. Sequenced sample: peripheral blood. These receptors originate from a man aged 45 to 65 with active or convalescent COVID-19.

This clone was seen only once. The J gene is TRBJ1-4, the V gene TRBV10-3, with 8 bases fitting TRBD1. The V segment lost 8 bases and the J segment 2 bases; nucleotides outside the gene matches: 7. The CDR3 runs 15 residues. The V gene's germline CDR1 is ENHRY and CDR2 SYGVKD. The DNA for the CDR3 is TGTGCCATCTCCAGGGGGCGTTCGACTAATGAAAAACTGTTTTTT. This sequence encodes CAISRGRSTNEKLFF.

Written as DNA, the CDR3 is TGTGCCAGCAGACCGCGGACAGGGGGGGATTCACCCCTCCACTTT. It codes for CASRPRTGGDSPLHF. The chain joins TRBV2 to TRBJ1-6, with TRBD1 matching over 10 bases. Looked up from germline, CDR1 is SNHLY and CDR2 is FYNNEI. The CDR3 loop spans 15 amino acids. J gave up 8 bases and V 6 bases, and 7 bases lay outside the gene matches.

The rearrangement uses TRBV6-1 and TRBJ2-3, with TRBD1 matching 9 bases. The germline CDR1 and CDR2 sequences are MNHNS and SASEGT. The CDR3 is 16 residues long. V lost 4 bases, J lost 1 base, and 6 bases stayed unmatched. The CDR3 nucleotides are TGTGCCAGCAGTGCCACGACAGGGGGGCGCACAGATACGCAGTATTTT. Encoded protein: CASSATTGGRTDTQYF.

The CDR3 DNA is TGCGCCAGCAGCTCCGGGACAGCCGGAATTACCTACGAGCAGTACTTC. It encodes CASSSGTAGITYEQYF. The genes are TRBV5-1 and TRBJ2-7; TRBD1 aligns across 7 bases. CDR1 and CDR2 from the germline V gene are SGHRS and YFSETQ. This CDR3 region has 16 residues. The V and J ends lost 3 bases and 2 bases, in that order; junction bases with no gene match: 11.

A few counts support this clone. The chain carries TRBV2 and TRBJ2-1; no definite D call. The V gene's germline CDR1 is SNHLY and CDR2 FYNNEI. CDR3 length: 11 residues. Between the trimmed V and J ends, which lost 7 bases and 8 bases, there was a span of 9 bases. The CDR3 region has the DNA TGTGCCAGCACTGTTCGCGATGAGCAGTTCTTC. Protein: CASTVRDEQFF.

This clone was counted only a few times. V and J are TRBV2 and TRBJ1-1; 11 nucleotides match TRBD1. Germline CDR1 and CDR2: SNHLY and FYNNEI. The CDR3 sequence is 16 residues long. Trimming took 10 bases from V and 4 from J; bases not matched to a gene: 14. The CDR3 region has the DNA TGTGCCATCCCCCCGGACAGGGGGCTCCCAGGCACTGAAGCTTTCTTT. It codes for CAIPPDRGLPGTEAFF.

The rearrangement joins TRBV2 to TRBJ1-4; possible D gene TRBD1, 6 bases. V shed 7 bases and J shed 3 bases, with 18 bases lying between them. This CDR3 contains 16 residues. CDR1 is SNHLY, CDR2 FYNNEI, per germline. Here the CDR3 DNA reads TGTGCCAGCAATCCAGTTCCCAGGGGCGCTAATGAAAAACTGTTTTTT. The encoded protein is CASNPVPRGANEKLFF.

For the CDR3, the DNA is TGTGCCAGCAGCGCGGTGGGCAATGAGCAGTTCTTC. As protein: CASSAVGNEQFF. This chain uses TRBV5-4 with TRBJ2-1, with D uncertain. This CDR3 has 12 residues. With 4 bases removed from V and 6 bases from J, the gap between germline ends came to 8 bases. From germline, CDR1 is SGHNT and CDR2 YYREEE (reference sequence).

The chain uses TRBV7-2 and TRBJ2-1, with TRBD1 as a possible D gene (6 bases). CDR3 length: 15 amino acids. Trimming left V 5 bases short and J 7 bases short, with 18 bases between. Germline assignment: CDR1 SGHTA and CDR2 FQGNSA. CDR3 in amino acids: CASSKDRYPINEQFF. CDR3 bases: TGTGCCAGCAGCAAGGACAGATACCCTATAAATGAGCAGTTCTTC.

The chain recombines TRBV18 with TRBJ1-2; 7 positions agree with TRBD1. This CDR3 has 13 residues. Germline values: CDR1 KGHSH, CDR2 LQKENI. V shed 6 bases and J 6 bases; nucleotides not matched to a gene: 7. The CDR3 sequence: CASSADRADGYTF. CDR3 nucleotides: TGTGCCAGCTCTGCCGACAGGGCGGATGGCTACACCTTC.

The chain has TRBV3-1 (or the pseudogene TRBV3-2) and TRBJ2-7; 11 bases match TRBD2. CDR1 is LGHDT, CDR2 YNNKEL, per germline (reference sequence). There are 15 residues in the CDR3. Trimming removed 6 bases from V and 2 bases from J; junction bases left unmatched: 6. This CDR3 reads CASRGGTSGAYEQYF. In DNA form, the CDR3 reads TGTGCCAGCAGAGGCGGGACTAGCGGAGCCTACGAGCAGTACTTC.

Points on this clone: In the same sample, other DNA sequences code for this CDR3. The rearrangement links TRBV7-9 to TRBJ1-1; D is possibly TRBD1 (5 bases). Trimming cost V 3 bases and J 0 bases, with 8 bases left between them. The germline V gene encodes CDR1 SEHNR and CDR2 FQNEAQ (reference sequence). There are 14 residues in the CDR3. The CDR3, as DNA: TGTGCCAGCAGCTTGGGGGGAATGAACACTGAAGCTTTCTTT. Translating gives CASSLGGMNTEAFF.

The V call is TRBV27, the J call TRBJ1-2; weak D call: TRBD1 (6 bases). V shed 5 bases and J shed 5 bases, with 18 bases lying between them. This CDR3 comprises 15 residues. Germline CDR1 is MNHEY and CDR2 is SMNVEV (reference sequence). This CDR3 reads CASSPTPVRGYGYTF. In DNA, the CDR3 is TGTGCCAGCAGTCCCACCCCGGTCAGGGGATATGGCTACACCTTC.

The chain recombines TRBV5-1 with TRBJ2-2; the D is unclear. This CDR3 contains 17 residues. Germline V lookup: CDR1 SGHRS, CDR2 YFSETQ. Between the trimmed V and J ends, which lost 3 bases and 3 bases, there was a span of 18 bases. Written as DNA, the CDR3 is TGCGCCAGCAGCTCTCTCCCATTAGCCACGGACACCGGGGAGCTGTTTTTT. As protein: CASSSLPLATDTGELFF.

This clone appeared a single time. The V and J genes are TRBV19 and TRBJ1-2; D is perhaps TRBD1 (6 bases). This CDR3 is built from 15 residues. Trimming left V 4 bases short and J 8 bases short, with 20 bases between. Germline CDR1 reads LNHDA; CDR2 reads SQIVND (reference sequence). The chain's CDR3 is CASSSMAGASMGYTF. Here the CDR3 DNA reads TGTGCCAGTAGTAGCATGGCGGGGGCCTCTATGGGCTACACCTTC.

This chain joins TRBV27 and TRBJ2-1; 13 nucleotides agree with TRBD2. CDR3 length: 16 residues. CDR1 and CDR2 from the germline V gene are MNHEY and SMNVEV (reference sequence). Trimming at V came to 2 bases and at J to 10 bases, leaving 8 bases not matched to a gene. This CDR3 reads CASSLPGLAGSWEQFF. DNA for the CDR3: TGTGCCAGCAGTTTACCGGGACTAGCGGGGTCATGGGAGCAGTTCTTC.

The CDR3 loop is CASRISGGGSYEQYF. For the CDR3, the DNA is TGTGCCAGCAGAATTAGCGGGGGGGGATCCTACGAGCAGTACTTC. The genes are TRBV6-5 and TRBJ2-7, with 11 bases fitting TRBD2. The CDR3 covers 15 residues. Trimming removed 6 bases from V and 1 base from J; junction bases left unmatched: 5. The germline CDR1 and CDR2 sequences are MNHEY and SVGAGI.

The chain joins TRBV4-2 to TRBJ1-1; D is ambiguous. The V end lost 4 bases, the J end lost 4 bases, and 10 bases lay between the germline ends. CDR1 and CDR2 from the germline V gene are LGHNA and YNFKEQ. The length of the CDR3 is 13 residues. The CDR3, as DNA: TGTGCCAGCAGCCCTGACAACCCCACTGAAGCTTTCTTT. It translates to CASSPDNPTEAFF.

The chain employs TRBV10-2 and TRBJ2-1; no firm D call. The CDR3 is 14 amino acids. The V gene's germline CDR1 is WSHSY and CDR2 SAAADI. The V and J ends lost 0 bases and 7 bases respectively, with 10 bases between them. The CDR3 loop reads CASSESYSRNEQFF. CDR3 nucleotides: TGCGCCAGCAGTGAGTCATACTCCCGGAATGAGCAGTTCTTC.

The rearrangement links TRBV5-1 to TRBJ1-1, with TRBD1 identical over 8 bases. CDR1 is SGHRS and CDR2 is YFSETQ in the germline V gene. After removal of 4 bases from V and 0 bases from J, the junction contained 8 bases not matched to a gene. The CDR3 runs 16 residues. DNA for the CDR3: TGCGCCAGCAGCCCGCGCCGACAGGGGCTGAACACTGAAGCTTTCTTT. This encodes CASSPRRQGLNTEAFF.

The chain recombines TRBV15 with TRBJ1-6; D may be TRBD1 (6 bases). This CDR3 spans 16 amino acids. V lost 0 bases, J lost 9 bases, and 15 bases lay in between. The V gene's germline CDR1 is LNHNV and CDR2 YYDKDF (reference sequence). CDR3 amino acids: CATSRDLQGTTSPLHF. Written as DNA, the CDR3 is TGTGCCACCAGCAGAGATCTTCAAGGGACAACTTCACCCCTCCACTTT.

J is TRBJ2-2 and V is TRBV5-5; 8 nucleotides line up with TRBD2. Germline assignment: CDR1 SGHKS and CDR2 YYEKEE (reference sequence). The CDR3 length is 16 residues. The V gene end was trimmed by 0 bases and the J gene end by 7 bases; junction bases not matched to a gene: 8. CDR3 region: CASSLALGGVSGELFF. The CDR3 bases are TGTGCCAGCAGCTTGGCTCTCGGGGGGGTGAGCGGGGAGCTGTTTTTT. Full variable domain (missing parts from reference TRBV5-5 and TRBJ2-2): DAGVTQSPTHLIKTRGQQVTLRCSPISGHKSVSWYQQVLGQGPQFIFQYYEKEERGRGNFPDRFSARQFPNYSSELNVNALLLGDSALYLCASSLALGGVSGELFFGEGSRLTVL.

CDR3 DNA sequence: TGCAGTGCGATAAAAGCGAATGAGCAGTTCTTC. This translates into CSAIKANEQFF. The chain has TRBV20-1 and TRBJ2-1; the D is unclear. The germline V gene has CDR1 DFQATT and CDR2 SNEGSKA (reference sequence). CDR3 size: 11 residues. Trimming took off 6 bases at V and 7 bases at J, with 10 bases between the two ends.

The CDR3 loop is CASSPGHNYGYTF. Written as DNA, the CDR3 is TGTGCCAGCAGCCCCGGACATAACTATGGCTACACCTTC. The rearrangement uses TRBV5-6 and TRBJ1-2, with D possibly being TRBD1 (5 bases). Trimming took 4 bases from V and 1 from J, leaving 8 bases between them. Germline V gene sequence: CDR1 SGHDT, CDR2 YYEEEE. The CDR3 extends over 13 amino acids. Full variable domain (rest looked up from reference TRBV5-6 and TRBJ1-2): DAGVTQSPTHLIKTRGQQVTLRCSPKSGHDTVSWYQQALGQGPQFIFQYYEEEERQRGNFPDRFSGHQFPNYSSELNVNALLLGDSALYLCASSPGHNYGYTFGSGTRLTVV.

The chain combines TRBV4-2 with TRBJ1-1; no firm D call. Germline-derived CDR1 and CDR2 are LGHNA and YNFKEQ. V was pared by 3 bases and J by 4 bases, with 9 bases between. This CDR3 spans 13 amino acids. Here the CDR3 reads CASSHRSRTEAFF. The CDR3 nucleotides are TGTGCCAGCAGCCACAGGTCCCGCACTGAAGCTTTCTTT.

The genes are TRBV29-1 and TRBJ1-1; 9 nucleotides agree with TRBD1. The germline V gene encodes CDR1 SQVTM and CDR2 ANQGSEA. The V segment lost 4 bases and the J segment 3 bases; nucleotides outside the gene matches: 0. The length of the CDR3 is 12 residues. The CDR3 DNA reads TGCAGCGTTGGACAGGGGGACACTGAAGCTTTCTTT. This codes for CSVGQGDTEAFF.

This chain uses TRBV7-9 with TRBJ2-7; 9 bases map to TRBD2. This CDR3 has 15 residues. The junction had 2 bases not matched to a gene; V was cut back by 0 bases and J by 2 bases. CDR1 SEHNR and CDR2 FQNEAQ come from the germline V gene (reference sequence). CDR3 DNA: TGTGCCAGCAGCTTAGCAGGCGGGGGGGCCTACGAGCAGTACTTC. It translates to CASSLAGGGAYEQYF.

This chain links TRBV4-1 with TRBJ1-5, with D unresolved. Trimming shortened V by 0 bases and J by 6 bases, and 6 bases separated the two germline ends. The CDR3 is 13 residues long. The germline CDR1 and CDR2 sequences are MGHRA and YSYEKL. The DNA of the CDR3 is TGCGCCAGCAGCCAAGATCTACGTCAGCCCCAGCATTTT. It is translated as CASSQDLRQPQHF.

The chain recombines TRBV4-3 with TRBJ2-4; TRBD2 aligns across 13 bases. From germline, CDR1 is LGHNA and CDR2 YSLEER. Germline trimming cut 1 base from V and 5 bases from J; bases unmatched to any gene: 2. This CDR3 has 16 residues. CDR3 sequence: CASSQGTSGGENIQYF. The CDR3 DNA reads as TGCGCCAGCAGCCAAGGGACTAGCGGGGGAGAAAACATTCAGTACTTC.